This TCR beta chain was identified in a study of CD4 T cells in relation to SARS-CoV-2 and coronaviruses. Study at large: The restricting HLA molecule for shared crossreactive spike epitopes was mapped.

The sample holds one count of this clone. Its antigen remains unidentified. TCRdb's table, derived via immunoSEQ multiplex PCR, lists solely in-frame clones and lacks some. This sample has about 36,000 clones, with roughly four fifths found just once. Specimen: naive CD4+ T cells from PBMCs, cultured in vitro. Noted subset: naive CD4+ T cells isolated by negative enrichment. This sequence was found in an adult with COVID-19.

The CDR3 DNA reads as TGTGCCAGCAGCACGGCGGGGAGCACAGATACGCAGTATTTT. Translation gives CASSTAGSTDTQYF. This rearrangement joins TRBV5-5 to TRBJ2-3; D perhaps matches TRBD2 (6 bases). Trimming pared 4 bases from V and 0 bases from J, leaving 9 bases between. Germline V lookup: CDR1 SGHKS, CDR2 YYEKEE (reference sequence). The CDR3 is made up of 14 amino acids.